This T cell receptor beta chain was recorded in a study of T cells in Graves' hyperthyroidism and ophthalmopathy. Overall study results and limits: Blood shared most expanded thyroid clonotypes above 0.001.

RNA transcripts gave rise to amplified TCR beta CDR3 regions. The study used the HTBI primer set for a first-round RT-PCR of the TCR CDR3. A single record per CDR3 protein comes from TCRdb applying MiXCR to the multiplex PCR reads. Counted here are some 600,000 distinct CDR3 sequences, about 43% occurring once; the ten biggest clones make up about 7.8%. As regards this clonotype: Its antigen remains unidentified.

The sample was peripheral blood or thyroid tissue (not recorded which). The clonotype was recovered from a woman in her late teens or twenties with Graves' hyperthyroidism.

The CDR3 spells CASSRTGRETGEKLFF. CDR3 bases: TGTGCCAGCAGCCGGACAGGGAGAGAGACCGGAGAAAAACTGTTTTTT. The rearrangement joins TRBV2 to TRBJ1-4; TRBD1 matches 8 bases. From germline, CDR1 is SNHLY and CDR2 FYNNEI. The V gene end was trimmed by 6 bases and the J gene end by 8 bases; junction bases not matched to a gene: 14. This CDR3 has 16 amino acids.